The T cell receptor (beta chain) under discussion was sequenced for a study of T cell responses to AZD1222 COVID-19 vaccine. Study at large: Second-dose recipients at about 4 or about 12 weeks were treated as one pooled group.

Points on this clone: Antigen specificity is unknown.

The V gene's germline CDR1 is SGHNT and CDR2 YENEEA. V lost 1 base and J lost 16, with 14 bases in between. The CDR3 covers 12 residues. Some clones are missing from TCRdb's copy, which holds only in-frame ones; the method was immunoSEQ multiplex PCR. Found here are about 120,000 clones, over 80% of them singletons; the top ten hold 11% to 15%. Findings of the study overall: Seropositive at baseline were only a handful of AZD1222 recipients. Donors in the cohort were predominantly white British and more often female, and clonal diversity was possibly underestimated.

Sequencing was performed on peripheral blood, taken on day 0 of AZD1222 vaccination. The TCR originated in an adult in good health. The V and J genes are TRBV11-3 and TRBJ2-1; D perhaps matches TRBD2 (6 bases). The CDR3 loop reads CASSLVSGALFF. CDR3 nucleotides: TGTGCCAGCAGCTTAGTTAGCGGCGCACTTTTCTTC.